This entry describes one T cell receptor beta chain. Its specificity is not known. The authors prepared the TCRbeta library with unique molecular identifiers. Via MiXCR, TCRdb re-called the PCR reads, giving one row per CDR3 protein. The sample has almost 250,000 distinct CDR3 sequences; roughly 26% are singletons. The sample originates from a study of T-cell reconstitution after alpha-beta-depleted transplantation in children. Points from the study as a whole: Certain patients had high TCRbeta diversity at day 60, and it came from recipient T cells and thymic progenitors that survived. Alpha-beta T cells about two months after transplant reportedly derived from several hundred expanded graft clones. From newly produced T cells came most of the T-cell counts and diversity one year after transplant.

The germline V gene encodes CDR1 SGHVS and CDR2 FNYEAQ. The trim removed 4 bases at V and 3 bases at J, leaving 8 bases unmatched. The length of the CDR3 is 15 residues. The sample was PBMCs, taken before TCRalphabeta/CD19-depleted stem cell transplant. The sequence was obtained from a girl aged 2 to 10 with Fanconi anemia, due to receive a stem cell transplant. This chain uses TRBV7-6 with TRBJ2-7, with 8 bases aligning to TRBD2. The CDR3 DNA reads as TGTGCCAGCAGCTCGGGGAGCGGGGGAAACTACGAGCAGTACTTC. Translation: CASSSGSGGNYEQYF.